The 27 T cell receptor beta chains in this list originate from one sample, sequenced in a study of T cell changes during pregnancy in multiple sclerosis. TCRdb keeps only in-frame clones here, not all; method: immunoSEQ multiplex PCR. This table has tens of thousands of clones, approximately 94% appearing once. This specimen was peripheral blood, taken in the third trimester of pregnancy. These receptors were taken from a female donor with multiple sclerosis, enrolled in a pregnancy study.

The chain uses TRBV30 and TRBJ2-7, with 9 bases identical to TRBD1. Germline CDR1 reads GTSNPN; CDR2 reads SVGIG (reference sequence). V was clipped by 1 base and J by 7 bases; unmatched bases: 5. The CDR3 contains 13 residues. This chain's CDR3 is CAWSGQGVWEQYF. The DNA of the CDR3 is TGTGCCTGGAGTGGACAGGGGGTTTGGGAGCAGTACTTC.

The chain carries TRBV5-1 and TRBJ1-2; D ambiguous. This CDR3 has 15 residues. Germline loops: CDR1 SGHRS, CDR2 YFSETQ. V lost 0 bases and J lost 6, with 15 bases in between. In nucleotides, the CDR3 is TGCGCCAGCAGCTTGGTCCCTGGGGAGAGGGATGGCTACACCTTC. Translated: CASSLVPGERDGYTF.

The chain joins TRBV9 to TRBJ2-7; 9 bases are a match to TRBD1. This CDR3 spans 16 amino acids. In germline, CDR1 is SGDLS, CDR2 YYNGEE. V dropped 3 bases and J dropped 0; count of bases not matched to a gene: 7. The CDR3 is CASSALRDRASYEQYF. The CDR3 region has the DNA TGTGCCAGCAGCGCCCTACGGGACAGGGCCTCCTACGAGCAGTACTTC.

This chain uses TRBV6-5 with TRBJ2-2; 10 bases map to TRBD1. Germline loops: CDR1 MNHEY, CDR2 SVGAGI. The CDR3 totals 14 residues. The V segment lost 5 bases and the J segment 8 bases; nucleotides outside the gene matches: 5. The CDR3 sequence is CASSTRDRGGELFF. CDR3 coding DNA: TGTGCCAGCAGTACCCGGGACAGGGGTGGGGAGCTGTTTTTT.

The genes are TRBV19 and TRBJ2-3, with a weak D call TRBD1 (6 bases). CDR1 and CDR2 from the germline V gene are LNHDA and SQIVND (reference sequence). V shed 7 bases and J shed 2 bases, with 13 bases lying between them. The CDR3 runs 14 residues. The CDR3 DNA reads TGTGCCAGTAAAGAACAGGGAAACACAGATACGCAGTATTTT. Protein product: CASKEQGNTDTQYF. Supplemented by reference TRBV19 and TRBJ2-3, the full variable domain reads DGGITQSPKYLFRKEGQNVTLSCEQNLNHDAMYWYRQDPGQGLRLIYYSQIVNDFQKGDIAEGYSVSREKKESFPLTVTSAQKNPTAFYLCASKEQGNTDTQYFGPGTRLTVL.

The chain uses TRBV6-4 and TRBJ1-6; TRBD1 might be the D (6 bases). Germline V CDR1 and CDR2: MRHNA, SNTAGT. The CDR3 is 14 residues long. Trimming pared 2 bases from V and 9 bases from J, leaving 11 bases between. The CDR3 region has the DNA TGTGCCAGCAGTGACGGGACAATGGGTTCACCCCTCCACTTT. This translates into CASSDGTMGSPLHF.

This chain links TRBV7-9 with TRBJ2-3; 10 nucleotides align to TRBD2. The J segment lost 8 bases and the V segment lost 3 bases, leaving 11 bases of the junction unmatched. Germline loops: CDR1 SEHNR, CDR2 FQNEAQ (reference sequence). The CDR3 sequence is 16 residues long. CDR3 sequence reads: CASSLTSGGAGATQYF. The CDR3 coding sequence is TGTGCCAGCAGCTTGACCAGCGGGGGGGCGGGAGCTACGCAGTATTTT.

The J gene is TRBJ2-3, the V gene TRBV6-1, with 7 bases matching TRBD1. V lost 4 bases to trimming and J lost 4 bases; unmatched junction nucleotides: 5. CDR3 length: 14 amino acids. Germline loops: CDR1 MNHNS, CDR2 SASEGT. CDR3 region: CASSGRDSADTQYF. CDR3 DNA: TGTGCCAGCAGTGGCCGGGACAGCGCAGATACGCAGTATTTT.

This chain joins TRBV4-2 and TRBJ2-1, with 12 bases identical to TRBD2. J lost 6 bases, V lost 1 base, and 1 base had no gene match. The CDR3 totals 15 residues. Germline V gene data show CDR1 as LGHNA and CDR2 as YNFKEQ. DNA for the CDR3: TGTGCCAGCAGCCAAGGACTAGCGGGGGTCAATGAGCAGTTCTTC. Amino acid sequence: CASSQGLAGVNEQFF.

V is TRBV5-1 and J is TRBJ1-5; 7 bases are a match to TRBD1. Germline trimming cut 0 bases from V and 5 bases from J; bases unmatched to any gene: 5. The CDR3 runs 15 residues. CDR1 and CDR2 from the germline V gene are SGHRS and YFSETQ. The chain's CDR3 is CASSLGRGTDQPQHF. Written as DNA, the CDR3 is TGCGCCAGCAGCTTGGGCAGGGGGACCGATCAGCCCCAGCATTTT.

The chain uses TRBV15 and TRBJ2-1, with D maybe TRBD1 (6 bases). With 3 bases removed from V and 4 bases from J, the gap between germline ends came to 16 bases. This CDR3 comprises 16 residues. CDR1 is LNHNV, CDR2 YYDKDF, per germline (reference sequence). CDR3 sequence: CATSRTRGPLYNEQFF. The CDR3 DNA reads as TGTGCCACCAGCAGGACCAGGGGCCCCCTTTACAATGAGCAGTTCTTC.

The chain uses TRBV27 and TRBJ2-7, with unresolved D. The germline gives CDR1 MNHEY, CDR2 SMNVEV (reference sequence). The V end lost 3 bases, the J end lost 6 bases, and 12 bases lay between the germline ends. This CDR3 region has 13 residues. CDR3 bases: TGTGCCAGCAGTTTGGATCGGTGGAGCGAGCAGTACTTC. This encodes CASSLDRWSEQYF.

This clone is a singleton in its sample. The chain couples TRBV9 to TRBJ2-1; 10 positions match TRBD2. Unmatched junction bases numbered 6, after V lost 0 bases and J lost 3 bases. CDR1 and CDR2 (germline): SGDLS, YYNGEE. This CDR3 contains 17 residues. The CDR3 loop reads CASSVGVASGGYNEQFF. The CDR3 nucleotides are TGTGCCAGCAGCGTAGGGGTTGCTAGCGGGGGCTACAATGAGCAGTTCTTC.

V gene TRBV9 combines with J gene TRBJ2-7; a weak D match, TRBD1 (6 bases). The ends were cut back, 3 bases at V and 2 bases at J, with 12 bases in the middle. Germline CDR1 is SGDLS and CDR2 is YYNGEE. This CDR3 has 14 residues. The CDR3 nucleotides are TGTGCCAGCAGCGCCTGGGACATTCCCTACGAGCAGTACTTC. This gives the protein CASSAWDIPYEQYF.

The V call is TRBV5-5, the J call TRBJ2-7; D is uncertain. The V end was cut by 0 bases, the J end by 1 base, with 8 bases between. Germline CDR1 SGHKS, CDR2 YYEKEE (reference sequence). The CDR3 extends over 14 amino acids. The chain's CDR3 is CASSLDRNSYEQYF. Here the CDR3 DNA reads TGTGCCAGCAGCTTGGACAGAAATTCCTACGAGCAGTACTTC.

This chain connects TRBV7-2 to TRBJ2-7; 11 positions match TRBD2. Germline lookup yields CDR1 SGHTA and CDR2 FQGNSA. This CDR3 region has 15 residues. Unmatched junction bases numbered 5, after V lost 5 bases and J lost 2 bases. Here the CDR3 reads CASSLSGGGTYEQYF. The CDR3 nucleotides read TGTGCCAGCAGCCTTAGCGGGGGGGGAACCTACGAGCAGTACTTC. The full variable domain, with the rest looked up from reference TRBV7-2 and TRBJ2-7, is GAGVSQSPSNKVTEKGKDVELRCDPISGHTALYWYRQSLGQGLEFLIYFQGNSAPDKSGLPSDRFSAERTGGSVSTLTIQRTQQEDSAVYLCASSLSGGGTYEQYFGPGTRLTVT.

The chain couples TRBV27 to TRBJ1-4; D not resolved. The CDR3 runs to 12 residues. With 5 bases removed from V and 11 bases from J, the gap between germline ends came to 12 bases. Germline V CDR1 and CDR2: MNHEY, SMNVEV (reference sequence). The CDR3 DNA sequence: TGTGCCAGCAGTGCCCCGGGTCTGAAACTGTTTTTT. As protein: CASSAPGLKLFF.

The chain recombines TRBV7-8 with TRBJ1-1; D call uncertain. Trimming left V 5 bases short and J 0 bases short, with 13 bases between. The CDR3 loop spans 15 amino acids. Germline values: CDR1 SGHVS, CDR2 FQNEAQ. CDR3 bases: TGTGCCAGCAGCCCTAATAGAGTCATGAACACTGAAGCTTTCTTT. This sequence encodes CASSPNRVMNTEAFF. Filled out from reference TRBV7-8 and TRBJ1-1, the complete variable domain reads GAGVSQSPRYKVAKRGQDVALRCDPISGHVSLFWYQQALGQGPEFLTYFQNEAQLDKSGLPSDRFFAERPEGSVSTLKIQRTQQEDSAVYLCASSPNRVMNTEAFFGQGTRLTVV.

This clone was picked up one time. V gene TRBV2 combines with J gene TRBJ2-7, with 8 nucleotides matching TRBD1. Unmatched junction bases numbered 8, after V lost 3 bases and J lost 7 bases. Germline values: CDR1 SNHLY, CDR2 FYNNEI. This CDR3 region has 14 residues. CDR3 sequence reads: CASSETGARWEQYF. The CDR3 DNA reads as TGTGCCAGCAGTGAGACAGGGGCCCGATGGGAGCAGTACTTC.

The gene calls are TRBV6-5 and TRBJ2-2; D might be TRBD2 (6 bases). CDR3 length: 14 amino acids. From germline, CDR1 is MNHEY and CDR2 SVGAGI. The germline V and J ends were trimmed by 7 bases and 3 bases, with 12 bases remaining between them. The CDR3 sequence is CASTSWGDTGELFF. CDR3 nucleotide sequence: TGTGCCAGCACGTCCTGGGGGGACACCGGGGAGCTGTTTTTT.

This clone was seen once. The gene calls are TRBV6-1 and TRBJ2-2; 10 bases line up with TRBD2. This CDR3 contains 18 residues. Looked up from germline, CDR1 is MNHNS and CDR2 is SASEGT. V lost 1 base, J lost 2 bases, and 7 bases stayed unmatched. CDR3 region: CASSEVLAGGFNTGELFF. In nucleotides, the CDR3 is TGTGCCAGCAGTGAAGTTTTAGCGGGGGGTTTTAACACCGGGGAGCTGTTTTTT.

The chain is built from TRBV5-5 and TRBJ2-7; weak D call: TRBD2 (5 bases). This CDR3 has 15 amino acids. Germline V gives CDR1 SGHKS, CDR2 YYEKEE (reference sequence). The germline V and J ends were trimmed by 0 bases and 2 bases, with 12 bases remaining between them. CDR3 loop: CASSLEVYGAYEQYF. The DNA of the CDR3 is TGTGCCAGCAGCTTGGAGGTATACGGGGCCTACGAGCAGTACTTC.

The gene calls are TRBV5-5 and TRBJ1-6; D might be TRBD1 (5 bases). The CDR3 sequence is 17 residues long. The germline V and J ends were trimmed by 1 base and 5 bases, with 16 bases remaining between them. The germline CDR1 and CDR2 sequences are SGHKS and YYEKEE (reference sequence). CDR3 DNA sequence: TGTGCCAGCAGCTTGACCCCACCAGGGCTTGATAATTCACCCCTCCACTTT. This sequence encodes CASSLTPPGLDNSPLHF. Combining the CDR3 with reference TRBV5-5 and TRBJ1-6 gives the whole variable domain DAGVTQSPTHLIKTRGQQVTLRCSPISGHKSVSWYQQVLGQGPQFIFQYYEKEERGRGNFPDRFSARQFPNYSSELNVNALLLGDSALYLCASSLTPPGLDNSPLHFGNGTRLTVT.

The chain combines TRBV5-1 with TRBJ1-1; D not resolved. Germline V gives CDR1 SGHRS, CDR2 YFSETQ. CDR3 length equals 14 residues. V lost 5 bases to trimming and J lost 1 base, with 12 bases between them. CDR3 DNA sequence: TGCGCCAGCAGAAGAGGGTCGGGGAACACTGAAGCTTTCTTT. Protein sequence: CASRRGSGNTEAFF.

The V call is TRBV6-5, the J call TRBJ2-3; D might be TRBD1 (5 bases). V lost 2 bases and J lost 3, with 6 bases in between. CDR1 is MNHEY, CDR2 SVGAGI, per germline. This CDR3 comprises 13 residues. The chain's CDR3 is CASSYPGTDTQYF. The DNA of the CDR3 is TGTGCCAGCAGTTACCCAGGGACAGATACGCAGTATTTT.

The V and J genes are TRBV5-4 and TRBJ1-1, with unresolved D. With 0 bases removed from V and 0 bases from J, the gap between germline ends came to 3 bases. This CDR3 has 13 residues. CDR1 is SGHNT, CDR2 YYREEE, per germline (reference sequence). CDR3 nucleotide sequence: TGTGCCAGCAGCTTGGACTTGAACACTGAAGCTTTCTTT. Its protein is CASSLDLNTEAFF.

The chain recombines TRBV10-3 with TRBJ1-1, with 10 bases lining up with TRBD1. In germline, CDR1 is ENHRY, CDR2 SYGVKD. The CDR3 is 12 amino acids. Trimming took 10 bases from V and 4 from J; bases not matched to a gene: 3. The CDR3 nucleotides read TGTGCCACCGGACAGGGGGGCACTGAAGCTTTCTTT. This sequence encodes CATGQGGTEAFF.